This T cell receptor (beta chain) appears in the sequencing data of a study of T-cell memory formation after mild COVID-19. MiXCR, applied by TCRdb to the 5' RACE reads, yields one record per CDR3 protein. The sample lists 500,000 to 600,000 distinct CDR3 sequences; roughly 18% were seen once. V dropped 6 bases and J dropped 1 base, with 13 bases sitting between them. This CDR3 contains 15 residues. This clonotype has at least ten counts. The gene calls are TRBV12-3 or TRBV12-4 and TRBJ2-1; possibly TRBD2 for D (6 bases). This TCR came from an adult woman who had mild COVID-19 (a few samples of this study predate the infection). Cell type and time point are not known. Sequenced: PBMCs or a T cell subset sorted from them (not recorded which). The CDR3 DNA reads TGTGCCAGCAGCCGCCCGGAGGGTTCCTACAATGAGCAGTTCTTC. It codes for CASSRPEGSYNEQFF.